These 29 T cell receptor beta chains originate from one sample sequenced in a study of T cells in Graves' hyperthyroidism and ophthalmopathy. There were TCR beta CDR3 regions amplified from RNA transcripts. During a first-round RT-PCR of the TCR CDR3, the HTBI primer set was used. MiXCR was run by TCRdb on the multiplex PCR reads, yielding one entry per CDR3 protein. The table has hundreds of thousands of distinct CDR3 sequences, roughly 32% seen once. Sequencing was carried out using blood. All receptors derive from a woman in her thirties or forties with Graves' hyperthyroidism.

V and J are TRBV7-2 and TRBJ1-2, with 11 positions matching TRBD1. This CDR3 region has 16 residues. V dropped 3 bases and J dropped 3; count of bases not matched to a gene: 6. The germline V gene encodes CDR1 SGHTA and CDR2 FQGNSA. The CDR3 nucleotides are TGTGCCAGCAGCTTGCTGGGACAGGGGGGAGACTATGGCTACACCTTC. Translation gives CASSLLGQGGDYGYTF.

This clonotype has at least ten counts. The chain has TRBV7-6 and TRBJ1-3, with D unclear. V dropped 4 bases and J dropped 0 bases, with 10 bases sitting between them. Germline V CDR1 and CDR2: SGHVS, FNYEAQ. The CDR3 contains 15 residues. The CDR3 is CASSSPYVSGNTIYF. CDR3 DNA: TGTGCCAGCAGCTCCCCTTACGTCTCTGGAAACACCATATATTTT.

The rearrangement links TRBV7-6 to TRBJ1-2; D not certain. This CDR3 spans 13 amino acids. V lost 5 bases and J lost 8, with 15 bases in between. CDR1 is SGHVS and CDR2 is FNYEAQ in the germline V gene. The CDR3 DNA is TGTGCCAGCAGCCGCCCCGGGTTCTACGGCTACACCTTC. This codes for CASSRPGFYGYTF.

This clonotype was recorded at least ten times. This rearrangement joins TRBV11-2 to TRBJ1-2; TRBD1 is a possible D gene (5 bases). This CDR3 comprises 15 residues. Germline V CDR1 and CDR2: SGHAT, FQNNGV. V was shortened by 0 bases and J by 6 bases, with 14 bases between the two germline ends. CDR3 nucleotides: TGTGCCAGCAGCTTAGACGGATCGGGACGGCATGGCTACACCTTC. This gives the protein CASSLDGSGRHGYTF.

This clonotype came up a few times. The junction does not match germline at one end; this may be a read error. The chain combines TRBV10-3 with TRBJ2-2, with TRBD1 identical over 9 bases. Germline CDR1 ENHRY, CDR2 SYGVKD. The length of the CDR3 is 14 residues. The CDR3 DNA reads TGTGCCATCAGGGAACAGGGGGCGCGGAATGAGCAGTTTTTT. As protein: CAIREQGARNEQFF.

This clonotype was detected many times. V is TRBV20-1 and J is TRBJ1-1; D is perhaps TRBD1 (6 bases). Per the germline V gene, CDR1 is DFQATT and CDR2 is SNEGSKA (reference sequence). This CDR3 is built from 13 residues. V shed 6 bases and J shed 1 base, with 12 bases lying between them. The CDR3 here is CSASPRGNTEAFF. For the CDR3, the DNA is TGCAGTGCGTCACCCAGGGGGAACACTGAAGCTTTCTTT.

This clonotype came up many times. This CDR3 reads CASSTDQETQYF. CDR3 sequence (DNA): TGTGCCAGCAGCACCGACCAAGAGACCCAGTACTTC. V and J are TRBV7-2 and TRBJ2-5; D unresolved. This CDR3 region has 12 residues. In germline, CDR1 is SGHTA, CDR2 FQGNSA. With 5 bases removed from V and 0 bases from J, the gap between germline ends came to 4 bases.

The V gene is TRBV7-9, the J gene TRBJ1-1; a weak D match, TRBD1 (5 bases). V lost 5 bases and J lost 6, with 13 bases in between. The CDR3 loop spans 13 amino acids. Germline V lookup: CDR1 SEHNR, CDR2 FQNEAQ (reference sequence). Here the CDR3 DNA reads TGTGCCAGCAGCCCACAGGCTGCAGCTGAAGCTTTCTTT. It encodes CASSPQAAAEAFF.

This clonotype has a count of ten or more. The chain links TRBV24-1 to TRBJ2-7, with 7 positions matching TRBD2. CDR3 length equals 15 residues. Germline V gene lookup returns CDR1 KGHDR and CDR2 SFDVKD. Trimming removed 3 bases from V and 3 bases from J; junction bases left unmatched: 7. The CDR3 reads CATSDPTGGIYEQYF. The CDR3, as DNA: TGTGCCACCAGTGATCCTACGGGGGGTATCTACGAGCAGTACTTC.

This clonotype has more than one count but fewer than ten. This chain uses TRBV25-1 with TRBJ1-2; 7 nucleotides line up with TRBD1. CDR3 length: 14 amino acids. Unmatched junction bases numbered 7, after V lost 5 bases and J lost 4 bases. The germline V gene encodes CDR1 MGHDK and CDR2 SYGVNS. This chain's CDR3 is CASSIPTGSYGYTF. In DNA, the CDR3 is TGTGCCAGCAGTATCCCGACAGGGTCCTATGGCTACACCTTC.

The rearrangement links TRBV2 to TRBJ2-5; the D gene is possibly TRBD1 (5 bases). V was pared by 1 base and J by 3 bases, with 21 bases between. The CDR3 covers 18 residues. CDR1 and CDR2 (germline): SNHLY, FYNNEI. CDR3 sequence: CASSEGPVAELQEETQYF. The CDR3 region has the DNA TGTGCCAGCAGTGAAGGTCCGGTCGCCGAACTACAGGAAGAGACCCAGTACTTC.

The J gene is TRBJ1-1, the V gene TRBV6-5; D is unclear. The CDR3 has 15 amino acids. V was shortened by 6 bases and J by 5 bases, with 19 bases between the two germline ends. Per germline, CDR1 MNHEY and CDR2 SVGAGI. As DNA, the CDR3 is TGTGCCAGCAGGATTCTTTTTGGGCGTTGGACTGAAGCTTTCTTT. Amino acid sequence: CASRILFGRWTEAFF.

On this clonotype: This is likely a read error, given that the CDR3 carries no conserved phenylalanine or tryptophan at its end. No DNA is shown, since the ends of the CDR3 on it are uncertain; the CDR3 is the one TCRdb lists. The chain combines TRBV10-3 with TRBJ2-7. From germline, CDR1 is ENHRY and CDR2 SYGVKD. Counting both end residues, the CDR3 totals 10 amino acids. CDR3 amino acids: CAISESTKIT.

This chain links TRBV18 with TRBJ2-6, with D possibly TRBD2 on 5 matching bases. The CDR3 contains 15 residues. Germline-derived CDR1 and CDR2 are KGHSH and LQKENI. Trimming pared 3 bases from V and 2 bases from J, leaving 8 bases between. The CDR3 spells CASSPTSTGANVLTF. Written as DNA, the CDR3 is TGTGCCAGCTCACCTACTAGTACTGGGGCCAACGTCCTGACTTTC.

This clonotype has at least ten counts. J is TRBJ1-2 and V is TRBV5-1; tentative D call: TRBD1 (6 bases). Germline CDR1 SGHRS, CDR2 YFSETQ. The CDR3 loop spans 14 amino acids. The V and J ends lost 1 base and 4 bases respectively, with 11 bases between them. This chain's CDR3 is CASSLLPQGYGYTF. The DNA of the CDR3 is TGCGCCAGCAGCTTGTTACCACAGGGCTATGGCTACACCTTC.

This clonotype was detected ten times or more. V and J are TRBV6-6 and TRBJ2-5; unclear D gene. Per germline, CDR1 MNHNY and CDR2 SVGAGI (reference sequence). This CDR3 has 13 residues. Trimming pared 6 bases from V and 2 bases from J, leaving 10 bases between. CDR3 in amino acids: CASRRDLQETQYF. In DNA form, the CDR3 reads TGTGCCAGCAGACGCGACTTACAAGAGACCCAGTACTTC.

Notes on this clonotype: A read error may produce the germline difference seen at one junction end. The chain employs TRBV5-1 and TRBJ1-6, with D unclear. This CDR3 is built from 12 residues. CDR1 and CDR2 from the germline V gene are SGHRS and YFSETQ. The CDR3 here is CASSVEGSPLHF. For the CDR3, the DNA is TGTGCCAGCAGCGTAGAGGGTTCACCCCTCCACTTT.

Here the CDR3 reads CAISGDRVDGYTF. DNA for the CDR3: TGTGCCATCAGCGGGGACAGGGTGGATGGCTACACCTTC. The chain recombines TRBV10-3 with TRBJ1-2, with 9 bases matching TRBD1. CDR1 and CDR2 from the germline V gene are ENHRY and SYGVKD. V was clipped by 6 bases and J by 6 bases; unmatched bases: 5. This CDR3 spans 13 amino acids.

With regard to this clonotype: Being one base from a much bigger clone, this may be a read error. Since no conserved phenylalanine or tryptophan closes the CDR3, a read error is the likely cause. This rearrangement joins TRBV14 to TRBJ1-6, with no clear D. CDR1 SGHDN and CDR2 FVKESK come from the germline V gene. The ends were cut back, 1 base at V and 10 bases at J, with 8 bases in the middle. There are 13 residues in the CDR3. The CDR3 nucleotides read TGTGCCAGCAGCCAAGTGGGGTCCTCACCCCTCCACTTG. Protein product: CASSQVGSSPLHL.

The CDR3 loop is CASSQLPWFPGGNTGELFF. CDR3 sequence (DNA): TGCGCCAGCAGCCAACTCCCATGGTTTCCGGGGGGGAACACCGGGGAGCTGTTTTTT. The chain combines TRBV4-1 with TRBJ2-2; 7 bases fit TRBD2. Trimming removed 2 bases from V and 1 base from J; junction bases left unmatched: 13. The germline CDR1 and CDR2 sequences are MGHRA and YSYEKL. The CDR3 spans 19 residues.

Only one count was recorded for this clonotype. Possible read error: a much larger clone is one base away. The chain couples TRBV29-1 to TRBJ2-7; D is unresolved. This CDR3 contains 14 residues. Germline CDR1 is SQVTM and CDR2 is ANQGSEA. Trimming stripped 2 bases from V and 0 bases from J, with 11 bases between. The CDR3 region is CSVETRRHSYEQYF. CDR3 bases: TGCAGCGTTGAAACTCGCCGACACTCCTACGAGCAGTACTTC.

This clonotype was picked up one time. This could be a read error, since a much larger clone is one nucleotide away. The V gene is TRBV10-3, the J gene TRBJ2-5; TRBD1 might be the D (6 bases). Germline loops: CDR1 ENHRY, CDR2 SYGVKD. The length of the CDR3 is 16 residues. CDR3 bases: TGTACCATCAGTGAGCCGACGGTTCCAGGGGAGGAGACCCAGTACTTC. It specifies CTISEPTVPGEETQYF.

This chain uses TRBV9 with TRBJ1-1, with no clear D. With 6 bases removed from V and 7 bases from J, the gap between germline ends came to 16 bases. This CDR3 is built from 13 residues. Germline V CDR1 and CDR2: SGDLS, YYNGEE. CDR3 nucleotide sequence: TGTGCCAGCACCTCTGGGAAGTTTGATGAAGCTTTCTTT. Amino acid sequence: CASTSGKFDEAFF.

This clonotype was seen more than once but under ten times. V gene TRBV12-3 or TRBV12-4 combines with J gene TRBJ1-5; D ambiguous. The CDR3 is made up of 16 amino acids. The ends were cut back, 5 bases at V and 1 base at J, with 15 bases in the middle. CDR3 in DNA: TGTGCCAGCAGTAAAAGCCAGGCAGCCAGCAATCAGCCCCAGCATTTT. It codes for CASSKSQAASNQPQHF.

This clonotype was seen many times. The chain uses TRBV24-1 and TRBJ1-1; no definite D call. V lost 4 bases, J lost 6 bases, and 11 bases lay in between. The CDR3 is 13 amino acids. From germline, CDR1 is KGHDR and CDR2 SFDVKD. CDR3 loop: CATSDPGRPEAFF. DNA for the CDR3: TGTGCCACCAGTGACCCCGGACGGCCTGAAGCTTTCTTT.

This clonotype was counted many times. V is TRBV7-9 and J is TRBJ2-7; 11 nucleotides match TRBD1. With V trimmed by 8 bases and J by 3 bases, 6 bases remained unmatched. CDR3 length: 14 amino acids. Germline lookup yields CDR1 SEHNR and CDR2 FQNEAQ (reference sequence). The CDR3: CASRTGGTNYEQYF. The DNA of the CDR3 is TGTGCCAGCCGGACAGGGGGCACCAACTACGAGCAGTACTTC.

This clonotype was picked up many times. The chain is built from TRBV7-8 and TRBJ1-2; tentative D call: TRBD1 (6 bases). The CDR3 has 13 amino acids. Germline V lookup: CDR1 SGHVS, CDR2 FQNEAQ. V was shortened by 2 bases and J by 8 bases, with 12 bases between the two germline ends. The CDR3 loop is CASSLLGARGYTF. The DNA for the CDR3 is TGTGCCAGCAGCTTATTGGGGGCGCGGGGCTACACCTTC.

This clonotype was detected once. The genes are TRBV10-1 and TRBJ1-1, with no clear D. The CDR3 spans 17 residues. The V gene lost 4 bases and the J gene lost 4 bases, with 22 bases spanning the gap. Germline V gene data show CDR1 as WNHNN and CDR2 as SYGVQD (reference sequence). The DNA for the CDR3 is TGCGCCAGCAGTGCTAGCGGGCTTGAGGCCCGAGGCACTGAAGCTTTCTTT. Translated, it gives CASSASGLEARGTEAFF.

The chain uses TRBV6-2 or TRBV6-3 and TRBJ2-4; no clear D. Germline CDR1 and CDR2: MNHEY and SVGEGT. The V end was cut by 11 bases, the J end by 1 base, with 6 bases between. The CDR3 is 11 residues long. The CDR3 nucleotides are TGTGCCGCCATGGCCAAAAACATTCAGTACTTC. Residues: CAAMAKNIQYF.